This T cell receptor beta chain was documented in a study of shared clonotypes between healthy human individuals. Sequencing used immunoSEQ multiplex PCR; TCRdb keeps in-frame clones, though not all of them. Of roughly 810,000 clones listed, roughly 96% were seen once; the top ten hold about 0.21%. Germline V lookup: CDR1 MNHEY, CDR2 SMNVEV (reference sequence). This CDR3 has 13 residues. Trimming shortened V by 7 bases and J by 2 bases, and 12 bases separated the two germline ends. Comments on this clone: Its specificity is not known.

CD45RO-negative cells were positively selected for CCR7, leaving out terminally differentiated effector memory CD45RA+ cells. General study results and limits: Apart from blood, nothing was sampled; tissue repertoires likely differ.

The rearrangement links TRBV27 to TRBJ2-7; maybe TRBD2 (5 bases). Input material: naive CD8+ T cells sorted from blood. The sequence derives from a man younger than 45 in good health. CDR3: CASTGSRPYEQYF. The CDR3 DNA reads as TGTGCCAGCACGGGGAGCAGGCCCTACGAGCAGTACTTC.